One T cell receptor beta chain is described in this entry. These data belong to a study of blood T cell repertoires in COVID-19. The wider study: The United States, Italy and Spain supplied acute and convalescent COVID-19 samples. T cells, B-cell-depleted T cells, or PBMCs supplied cDNA or gDNA.

Original data processing: Amplification of reference gene primers was used by the study to estimate nucleated cell counts. Using immunoSEQ multiplex PCR, the repertoire was profiled, and TCRdb retains in-frame clones only, with some absent. V and J calls and clone size are those listed in that table; D and trimming were worked out from the DNA. Here the sample spans 120,000 to 150,000 clones, more than 75% being singletons. The TCR sequence derives from a woman aged 40 to 50 with acute or convalescent COVID-19. The sequenced sample consisted of peripheral blood.

This chain's CDR3 is CASSRRENTEAFF. CDR3 sequence (DNA): TGTGCCAGCAGTCGGCGGGAGAACACTGAAGCTTTCTTT. The V and J genes are TRBV12-3 or TRBV12-4 and TRBJ1-1, with D unclear. This CDR3 spans 13 amino acids. Trimming left V 5 bases short and J 1 base short, with 8 bases between.